Listed here are 7 T cell receptor beta chains from one sample, sequenced in a study of metastatic and nonmetastatic thyroid tumors. TCRdb re-called the PCR reads through MiXCR. The profile shows over 20,000 clones, around a third of them singletons. Before thyroid surgery, none of the patients had received any treatment. The sample taken for sequencing was blood. These TCRs come from a female donor with papillary thyroid cancer or a benign thyroid nodule (not recorded which). Some clones in this sample may be carry-over from other donors' samples.

The sample holds many counts of this clone. The genes are TRBV7-9 and TRBJ1-3; 8 bases are a match to TRBD1. The J segment lost 4 bases and the V segment lost 9 bases, leaving 11 bases of the junction unmatched. Germline CDR1 is SEHNR and CDR2 is FQNEAQ (reference sequence). The CDR3 totals 15 residues. The DNA of the CDR3 is TGTGCCAGAAACGATCTCAGGGGGCTCGGAAACACCATATATTTT. Encoded protein: CARNDLRGLGNTIYF. The complete variable domain, with remaining parts taken from reference TRBV7-9 and TRBJ1-3, reads DTGVSQNPRHKITKRGQNVTFRCDPISEHNRLYWYRQTLGQGPEFLTYFQNEAQLEKSRLLSDRFSAERPKGSFSTLEIQRTEQGDSAMYLCARNDLRGLGNTIYFGEGSWLTVV.

The V call is TRBV5-1, the J call TRBJ1-3; D possibly corresponds to TRBD1 (6 bases). V lost 2 bases, J lost 4 bases, and 7 bases lay in between. The length of the CDR3 is 13 residues. The germline V gene has CDR1 SGHRS and CDR2 YFSETQ. The CDR3 bases are TGCGCCAGCAGCTTAGGGACAGGAAACACCATATATTTT. Protein: CASSLGTGNTIYF.

This clone was recorded at least ten times. The chain carries TRBV3-1 and TRBJ2-5, with D uncertain. V was trimmed by 0 bases and J by 5 bases, leaving 7 bases between them. Germline values: CDR1 LGHDT, CDR2 YNNKEL (reference sequence). The CDR3 has 13 amino acids. CDR3 sequence reads: CASSQDLGETQYF. In nucleotides, the CDR3 is TGTGCCAGCAGCCAAGACTTAGGGGAGACCCAGTACTTC.

This clone was detected many times. Possible read error: a much larger clone is one base away. This chain links TRBV20-1 with TRBJ2-1; the D gene could be TRBD1 or TRBD2 (5 bases each). CDR1 DFQATT and CDR2 SNEGSKA come from the germline V gene (reference sequence). The CDR3 has 13 amino acids. Here the CDR3 DNA reads TGCAGTGCTAGCAGGGAGATTGCGAATGAGCGGTTCTTC. Protein product: CSASREIANERFF.

The rearrangement links TRBV18 to TRBJ1-5; D is unclear. Germline V gene sequence: CDR1 KGHSH, CDR2 LQKENI. CDR3 size: 12 residues. Deletions cut 3 bases from V and 9 bases from J, with 9 bases between. The CDR3 bases are TGTGCCAGCTCACCTGAGCCCGGGCCCCAGCATTTT. This sequence encodes CASSPEPGPQHF.

This clone was seen ten or more times. The chain has TRBV5-1 and TRBJ2-2; tentatively, D is TRBD2 (6 bases). Germline V gene lookup returns CDR1 SGHRS and CDR2 YFSETQ. Trimming pared 4 bases from V and 5 bases from J, leaving 12 bases between. There are 14 residues in the CDR3. CDR3 DNA: TGCGCCAGCAGCAGGGACTCGGGGACCGGGGAGCTGTTTTTT. Its protein product is CASSRDSGTGELFF.

Turning to this clone: A much larger clone differs from this one at a single base, so this may be a read error. This chain uses TRBV5-1 with TRBJ2-7; 9 nucleotides agree with TRBD2. From germline, CDR1 is SGHRS and CDR2 YFSETQ. The CDR3 extends over 15 amino acids. Trimming cost V 4 bases and J 3 bases; bases outside gene matches: 8. The CDR3 is CASSAAGGLLYEQYF. CDR3 DNA sequence: TGCGCCAGCAGCGCAGCGGGGGGCCTCCTCTACGAGCAGTACTTC.